This T cell receptor beta chain was identified in a study of response to subunit inactivated influenza vaccine. Findings and caveats of the study: It was suggested by the authors that few new T cells are recruited by each seasonal influenza vaccination.

A single record per CDR3 protein comes from TCRdb applying MiXCR to the RT-PCR reads. Counted here are about 180,000 distinct CDR3 sequences, about a tenth occurring once; the ten biggest clones make up 11%. This clonotype was recorded many times. The antigen remains unidentified. This receptor was taken from a middle-aged man who received an inactivated influenza vaccine. The specimen was non-naive T cells sorted from PBMCs, collected on the day of vaccination.

DNA for the CDR3: TGCAGTGGGTACTCGGGACTCCTGAACACTGAAGCTTTCTTT. Protein: CSGYSGLLNTEAFF. The rearrangement joins TRBV20-1 to TRBJ1-1; tentative D call: TRBD1 (5 bases). The length of the CDR3 is 14 residues. Germline V gene sequence: CDR1 DFQATT, CDR2 SNEGSKA (reference sequence). The germline V and J ends were trimmed by 7 bases and 0 bases, with 15 bases remaining between them.